Below, 10 T cell receptor beta chains from the same sample are listed, as sequenced in a study of shared clonotypes between healthy human individuals (dated by TCRdb to the early 2020s). The protocol used for the library was the immunoSEQ multiplex PCR assay. The table was pulled from immuneACCESS by TCRdb, which kept in-frame rearrangements only. Such tables lose some clones; where checked, under half of the loss comes from unresolved V genes, and the rest has no known cause. In this sample the table shows some 1,100,000 clones, more than 75% of which occur a single time. Clones ranked in the top ten supply under 0.6% of the sample. Sequencing used memory CD4+ T cells from PBMCs. This sample's cell subset or site label indicates: CD45RA-negative fraction. Receptor source: a man aged 18 to 30 in good health. Some clones in this sample may be carry-over from other donors' samples.

This sequence joins TRBV5-1 and TRBJ2-7; 7 nucleotides match TRBD2. J gave up 10 bases and V 0 bases, and 13 bases lay outside the gene matches. This CDR3 spans 15 amino acids. Germline V lookup: CDR1 SGHRS, CDR2 YFSETQ. The CDR3 reads CASSLEGGRGTRQYF. CDR3 bases: TGCGCCAGCAGCTTGGAGGGAGGGCGGGGAACAAGACAGTACTTC.

The genes are TRBV5-4 and TRBJ2-7; TRBD1 matches 12 bases. Trimming cost V 4 bases and J 5 bases; bases outside gene matches: 10. Germline loops: CDR1 SGHNT, CDR2 YYREEE (reference sequence). The CDR3 runs to 16 residues. CDR3 sequence (DNA): TGTGCCAGCAGCCATAAACCGGGACAGGGGGCCCACGAGCAGTACTTC. This codes for CASSHKPGQGAHEQYF.

The chain carries TRBV19 and TRBJ2-2; 11 positions agree with TRBD2. CDR1 and CDR2 (germline): LNHDA, SQIVND (reference sequence). This CDR3 comprises 16 residues. Trimming at V came to 7 bases and at J to 1 base, leaving 5 bases not matched to a gene. The CDR3 DNA reads as TGTGCCAGTACTGCTAGCGGGAGGAAGAACACCGGGGAGCTGTTTTTT. It is translated as CASTASGRKNTGELFF.

V and J are TRBV28 and TRBJ2-3; TRBD1 might be the D (5 bases). The V end lost 6 bases, the J end lost 3 bases, and 7 bases lay between the germline ends. This CDR3 comprises 12 residues. CDR1 MDHEN and CDR2 SYDVKM come from the germline V gene. CDR3 in amino acids: CASRTVTDTQYF. For the CDR3, the DNA is TGTGCCAGCAGGACAGTGACAGATACGCAGTATTTT.

The rearrangement joins TRBV7-2 to TRBJ2-4; a weak D match, TRBD1 (5 bases). V lost 1 base, J lost 8 bases, and 15 bases lay in between. The CDR3 sequence is 15 residues long. Germline CDR1 is SGHTA and CDR2 is FQGNSA. CDR3 sequence reads: CASSLGGRVRDIQYF. The CDR3 DNA follows: TGTGCCAGCAGCTTAGGAGGCAGGGTTCGAGACATTCAGTACTTC.

The rearrangement uses TRBV7-2 and TRBJ2-3, with D possibly being TRBD1 or TRBD2 (5 bases each). CDR1 and CDR2 from the germline V gene are SGHTA and FQGNSA. CDR3 length: 16 residues. Trimming left V 5 bases short and J 2 bases short, with 17 bases between. CDR3 in DNA: TGTGCCAGCAGCCCACGGGGCGGGCCCTCCACAGATACGCAGTATTTT. Protein sequence: CASSPRGGPSTDTQYF.

Written as DNA, the CDR3 is TGTGCCAGCAGCGGGAACCGACAGGCTACAGATACGCAGTATTTT. This translates into CASSGNRQATDTQYF. The chain is built from TRBV25-1 and TRBJ2-3; D may be TRBD1 (6 bases). V shed 6 bases and J shed 3 bases, with 16 bases lying between them. This CDR3 contains 15 residues. Germline V gives CDR1 MGHDK, CDR2 SYGVNS.

This chain links TRBV6-1 with TRBJ2-3, with D uncertain. Germline CDR1 MNHNS, CDR2 SASEGT. The V end lost 10 bases, the J end lost 2 bases, and 10 bases lay between the germline ends. This CDR3 region has 12 residues. The CDR3 sequence: CATKVFTDTQYF. As DNA, the CDR3 is TGTGCCACCAAGGTCTTCACAGATACGCAGTATTTT.

J is TRBJ2-5 and V is TRBV6-6; 12 bases line up with TRBD2. The CDR3 length is 15 residues. With 6 bases clipped from V and 4 bases from J, the junction kept 6 bases outside the gene matches. CDR1 and CDR2 from the germline V gene are MNHNY and SVGAGI (reference sequence). The DNA of the CDR3 is TGTGCCAGCAGCCGGGGACTAGCGGGCGGAGAGACCCAGTACTTC. Its translation: CASSRGLAGGETQYF.

This clone came up a few times. J is TRBJ1-1 and V is TRBV19; D perhaps matches TRBD1 (5 bases). Trimming pared 7 bases from V and 1 base from J, leaving 13 bases between. The CDR3 covers 14 residues. Germline V gives CDR1 LNHDA, CDR2 SQIVND (reference sequence). The CDR3 reads CASKGRGENTEAFF. The CDR3 DNA is TGTGCCAGTAAGGGTCGGGGGGAGAACACTGAAGCTTTCTTT.